This TCR beta chain was observed in a study of beta chain features in type 1 diabetes. The whole isolated RNA underwent reverse transcription, so sequencing captured expressed TCRB transcripts. The protocol was immunoSEQ multiplex PCR, while the TCRdb copy is restricted to in-frame clones and leaves out a portion. The sample records 450,000 to 550,000 clones, 25% to 35% being singletons. V dropped 0 bases and J dropped 1 base, with 4 bases sitting between them. Germline lookup yields CDR1 SGHRS and CDR2 YFSETQ. This CDR3 has 13 amino acids. This clone was observed a few times. In the same sample, other DNA sequences code for this CDR3.

This chain joins TRBV5-1 and TRBJ1-1; D not resolved. This clonotype was sampled from a man younger than 30 in good health. Sequenced material: naive CD4+ T cells from blood. CDR3: CASSLGGNTEAFF. Written as DNA, the CDR3 is TGCGCCAGCAGCTTGGGAGGGAACACTGAAGCTTTCTTT. Supplemented by reference TRBV5-1 and TRBJ1-1, the full variable domain reads KAGVTQTPRYLIKTRGQQVTLSCSPISGHRSVSWYQQTPGQGLQFLFEYFSETQRNKGNFPGRFSGRQFSNSRSEMNVSTLELGDSALYLCASSLGGNTEAFFGQGTRLTVV.